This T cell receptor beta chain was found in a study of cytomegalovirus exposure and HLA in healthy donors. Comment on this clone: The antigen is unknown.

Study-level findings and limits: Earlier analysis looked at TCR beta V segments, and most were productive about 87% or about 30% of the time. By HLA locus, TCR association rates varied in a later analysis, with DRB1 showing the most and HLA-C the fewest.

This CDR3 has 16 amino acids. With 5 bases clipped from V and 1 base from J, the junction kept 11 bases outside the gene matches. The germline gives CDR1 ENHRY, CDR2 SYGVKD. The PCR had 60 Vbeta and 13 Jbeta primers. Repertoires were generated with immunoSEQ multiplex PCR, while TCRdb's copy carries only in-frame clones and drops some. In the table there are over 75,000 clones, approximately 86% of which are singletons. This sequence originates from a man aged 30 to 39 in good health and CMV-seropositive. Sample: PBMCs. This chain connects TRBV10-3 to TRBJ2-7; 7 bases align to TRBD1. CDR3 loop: CAISRPPGQQSYEQYF. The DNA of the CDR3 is TGTGCCATCAGTAGACCCCCGGGACAGCAGTCCTACGAGCAGTACTTC.